The source of this TCR beta chain is a study of cytomegalovirus exposure and HLA in healthy donors. Study-wide results and caveats: A later analysis revealed that TCR association rates differed between HLA loci, peaking at DRB1 and bottoming out at HLA-C. In a later analysis, several top co-occurrence clusters appeared linked to parvovirus B19, influenza, CMV and Epstein-Barr virus. In presence/absence analyses, roughly uniform sequencing depth across donors was assumed. Reports described diagnosis of cytomegalovirus status by the classifier as highly specific and sensitive.

The PCR employed 60 Vbeta primers together with 13 Jbeta primers. Libraries were prepared by immunoSEQ multiplex PCR; TCRdb keeps only in-frame clonotypes and omits some of them. Of around 170,000 clones listed, roughly 80% were seen once; the top ten hold more than 6%. To note about this clone: The antigen remains unidentified.

Sequencing was performed on PBMCs. The receptor comes from a man aged 35 to 55 in good health and CMV-seropositive.

CDR3 DNA: TGTGCCGGTCGGGGGAACACTGAAGCTTTCTTT. This translates into CAGRGNTEAFF. This chain connects TRBV7-9 to TRBJ1-1; D gene unclear. Germline assignment: CDR1 SEHNR and CDR2 FQNEAQ (reference sequence). V was shortened by 11 bases and J by 1 base, with 8 bases between the two germline ends. The CDR3 has 11 residues.